A selection of T cell receptor beta chains follows, all from one sample in a study of Tregs in tolerant kidney transplant recipients. Clones were sequenced by immunoSEQ multiplex PCR, and TCRdb holds only the in-frame ones, with some missing. Of more than 70,000 clones in the sample, about 91% were seen once. The source material was CD4+ T cells from blood (PBMCs), sampled 24 months after the transplant. Receptors originate from a human patient who received a combined kidney and bone marrow transplant. The graft donor may have contributed some T cells. The CDR3 runs from the conserved cysteine through the conserved F or W. Each record gives: clone size, V gene, D gene, J gene, CDR3 DNA, CDR3 protein. A D gene is named only where the DNA matches it firmly. Clone size, where shown, is once, few, many, or a class for clones that have expanded.

clone size: .
V gene: TRBV28
D gene: .
J gene: TRBJ2-2
CDR3 DNA: TGTGCCAGCAGTTTTAGGAGGGTTCACACCGGGGAGCTGTTTTTT
CDR3 protein: CASSFRRVHTGELFF

clone size: .
V gene: TRBV29-1
D gene: .
J gene: TRBJ1-4
CDR3 DNA: TGCAGCGTTTCCCCCGGGGGTAATGAAAAACTGTTTTTT
CDR3 protein: CSVSPGGNEKLFF

clone size: .
V gene: TRBV5-8
D gene: .
J gene: TRBJ2-7
CDR3 DNA: TGTGCCAGCAGTAAAGACTACACTGGGTTATACGAGCAGTACTTC
CDR3 protein: CASSKDYTGLYEQYF

clone size: .
V gene: TRBV6-6
D gene: .
J gene: TRBJ2-1
CDR3 DNA: TGTGCCAGCACAATCGGAGCGGCCTACAATGAGCAGTTCTTC
CDR3 protein: CASTIGAAYNEQFF

clone size: .
V gene: TRBV10-3
D gene: .
J gene: TRBJ1-2
CDR3 DNA: TGTGCCATCAGTGAAGCCGGGGAGGGGTATGGCTACACCTTC
CDR3 protein: CAISEAGEGYGYTF

clone size: .
V gene: TRBV10-3
D gene: .
J gene: TRBJ2-7
CDR3 DNA: TGTGCCATCAGTATGGGGGCCTCCTACGAGCAGTACTTC
CDR3 protein: CAISMGASYEQYF

clone size: .
V gene: TRBV11-3
D gene: .
J gene: TRBJ2-1
CDR3 DNA: TGTGCCAGCAGCTTAGGTACTATTACCTACAATGAGCAGTTCTTC
CDR3 protein: CASSLGTITYNEQFF

clone size: .
V gene: TRBV29-1
D gene: TRBD1
J gene: TRBJ2-7
CDR3 DNA: TGCAGCGTTGATACAGGGGCTTACGAGCAGTACTTC
CDR3 protein: CSVDTGAYEQYF

clone size: .
V gene: TRBV7-3
D gene: TRBD2
J gene: TRBJ2-1
CDR3 DNA: TGTGCCAGCAGCTTAATTCGGGAGGGGGGTGAGCAGTTCTTC
CDR3 protein: CASSLIREGGEQFF

clone size: .
V gene: TRBV7-7
D gene: TRBD2
J gene: TRBJ2-1
CDR3 DNA: TGTGCCAGCAGCCCTAGCGGGGGGGCGATCAATGAGCAGTTCTTC
CDR3 protein: CASSPSGGAINEQFF

clone size: few
V gene: TRBV19
D gene: TRBD1
J gene: TRBJ2-5
CDR3 DNA: TGTGCCAGTAGTCTAACAGGGGGCGAAGAGACCCAGTACTTC
CDR3 protein: CASSLTGGEETQYF

clone size: .
V gene: TRBV6-6
D gene: TRBD1
J gene: TRBJ2-5
CDR3 DNA: TGTGCCAGCACTGACAGGGTAAACCAAGAGACCCAGTACTTC
CDR3 protein: CASTDRVNQETQYF

clone size: .
V gene: TRBV5-1
D gene: .
J gene: TRBJ1-1
CDR3 DNA: TGCGCCAGCAGCTTGGGAAGCGCGAACACTGAAGCTTTCTTT
CDR3 protein: CASSLGSANTEAFF

clone size: .
V gene: TRBV2
D gene: TRBD2
J gene: TRBJ2-5
CDR3 DNA: TGTGCCAGCATGGGACTAGCATGGACCCAGTACTTC
CDR3 protein: CASMGLAWTQYF

clone size: once
V gene: TRBV28
D gene: TRBD1
J gene: TRBJ2-7
CDR3 DNA: TGTGCCAGCAGTTCCTATCGGGACAGGGGGCTCTACGAGCAGTACTTC
CDR3 protein: CASSSYRDRGLYEQYF

clone size: .
V gene: TRBV20-1
D gene: .
J gene: TRBJ2-2
CDR3 DNA: TGCAGTGCGGCTGCAGGGTGGGAGCTGTTTTTT
CDR3 protein: CSAAAGWELFF

clone size: .
V gene: TRBV20-1
D gene: .
J gene: TRBJ2-7
CDR3 DNA: TGCAGTGCCGCTTCGGTGTACGAGCAGTACTTC
CDR3 protein: CSAASVYEQYF

clone size: .
V gene: TRBV18
D gene: .
J gene: TRBJ1-1
CDR3 DNA: TGTGCCAGCTCACCACGCGAGACTGAAGCTTTCTTT
CDR3 protein: CASSPRETEAFF

clone size: once
V gene: TRBV20-1
D gene: .
J gene: TRBJ2-3
CDR3 DNA: TGCAGTGCTAGAGGGCAGGATACGCAGTATTTT
CDR3 protein: CSARGQDTQYF

clone size: .
V gene: TRBV6-5
D gene: .
J gene: TRBJ2-1
CDR3 DNA: TGTGCCACACATAGGGGAAGTAATGAGCAGTTCTTC
CDR3 protein: CATHRGSNEQFF

clone size: .
V gene: TRBV6-5
D gene: .
J gene: TRBJ1-4
CDR3 DNA: TGTGCCAGCAGTTACGGGGCGGCCGGTGTTAATGAAAAACTGTTTTTT
CDR3 protein: CASSYGAAGVNEKLFF

clone size: .
V gene: TRBV19
D gene: TRBD1
J gene: TRBJ1-1
CDR3 DNA: TGTGCCAGCCGCAACTTAGGGGGCTCCAGGGGCACTGAAGCTTTCTTT
CDR3 protein: CASRNLGGSRGTEAFF

clone size: few
V gene: TRBV6-7
D gene: .
J gene: TRBJ1-2
CDR3 DNA: TGTGCCAGCAGTTACTCGCCTCGACAGTATGGCTACACCTTC
CDR3 protein: CASSYSPRQYGYTF

clone size: .
V gene: TRBV12-5
D gene: TRBD2
J gene: TRBJ2-7
CDR3 DNA: TGTGCTAGTGGTTCCCGCCCGATAGCGGGGATAGGCTCCTACGAGCAGTACTTC
CDR3 protein: CASGSRPIAGIGSYEQYF

clone size: .
V gene: TRBV30
D gene: TRBD2
J gene: TRBJ2-5
CDR3 DNA: TGTGCCTGGAGTAGACTAGCGGGATGGCAGACCCAGTACTTC
CDR3 protein: CAWSRLAGWQTQYF

clone size: .
V gene: TRBV9
D gene: .
J gene: TRBJ2-1
CDR3 DNA: TGTGCCAGCAGCGTAGATGGCGGGATAGGAATATACAATGAGCAGTTCTTC
CDR3 protein: CASSVDGGIGIYNEQFF

clone size: once
V gene: TRBV5-4
D gene: TRBD1
J gene: TRBJ2-7
CDR3 DNA: TGTGCCAGCAAGACAGGGGGAGGCTACGAGCAGTACTTC
CDR3 protein: CASKTGGGYEQYF

clone size: .
V gene: TRBV15
D gene: TRBD1
J gene: TRBJ2-7
CDR3 DNA: TGTGCCACCAGCAGAGCAAGGGACAGGGTCACCTACGAGCAGTACTTC
CDR3 protein: CATSRARDRVTYEQYF

clone size: .
V gene: TRBV7-3
D gene: .
J gene: TRBJ2-7
CDR3 DNA: TGTCCCCACCACGGGAGACTCTACGAGCAGTACTTC
CDR3 protein: CPHHGRLYEQYF

clone size: .
V gene: TRBV10-3
D gene: .
J gene: TRBJ1-2
CDR3 DNA: TGTGCCATCAGTGAGCAGGGACTCACCTATGGCTACACCTTC
CDR3 protein: CAISEQGLTYGYTF

clone size: .
V gene: TRBV19
D gene: TRBD1
J gene: TRBJ1-2
CDR3 DNA: TGTGCCAGTAGTGTGACAGGGGTGGTGCGGAATGGCTACACCTTC
CDR3 protein: CASSVTGVVRNGYTF

clone size: .
V gene: TRBV15
D gene: .
J gene: TRBJ1-5
CDR3 DNA: TGTGCCACCAGCAGAGGGCGGTATCAGCCCCAGCATTTT
CDR3 protein: CATSRGRYQPQHF

clone size: .
V gene: TRBV30
D gene: .
J gene: TRBJ2-7
CDR3 DNA: TGTGCCTGGAGCCCCACTCCAGGGGGGAAGGAGCAGTACTTC
CDR3 protein: CAWSPTPGGKEQYF

clone size: .
V gene: TRBV19
D gene: .
J gene: TRBJ2-1
CDR3 DNA: TGTGCCAGTAGTATTAGGCAGGGACTGGGGAATGAGCAGTTCTTC
CDR3 protein: CASSIRQGLGNEQFF

clone size: once
V gene: TRBV11-3
D gene: TRBD1
J gene: TRBJ1-1
CDR3 DNA: TGTGCCAGCAGCGACAGCGCGAGACAGGGGTTGGACACTGAAGCTTTCTTT
CDR3 protein: CASSDSARQGLDTEAFF